The rows below give T cell receptor beta chains drawn from one sample of a study of neoadjuvant anti-PD-1 for oral cavity cancer. This table comes from immunoSEQ multiplex PCR, and its TCRdb copy is limited to in-frame clones, with some not included. The table lists thousands of clones, about 54% of them singletons. The sequences come from tumor tissue, collected before nivolumab (anti-PD-1) treatment. These TCRs come from a person between 40 and 80 years old with oral cavity squamous cell carcinoma. The CDR3 runs from the conserved cysteine through the conserved F or W. The order of the fields is D gene, J gene, V gene, CDR3 protein. A D gene is named only where the DNA matches it firmly.

D: TRBD1
J: TRBJ1-2
V: TRBV6-5
CDR3: CASRPQGGNYGYTF

D: TRBD1
J: TRBJ2-7
V: TRBV7-6
CDR3: CASSGQGTYEQYF

D: -
J: TRBJ1-1
V: TRBV19
CDR3: CASSVVGVVSEAFF

D: -
J: TRBJ2-7
V: TRBV18
CDR3: CASSPRAVSYEQYF

D: -
J: TRBJ2-3
V: TRBV5-8
CDR3: CASSSSGAADTQYF

D: -
J: TRBJ1-4
V: TRBV7-8
CDR3: CASGRATTNEKLFF

D: -
J: TRBJ1-4
V: TRBV6-5
CDR3: CASTPGEKLFF

D: -
J: TRBJ1-4
V: TRBV7-9
CDR3: CASSSTGSGEKLFF

D: TRBD1
J: TRBJ2-5
V: TRBV5-1
CDR3: CASSLTYGTGTYYF

D: -
J: TRBJ2-6
V: TRBV21-1
CDR3: CASSDRDVVSGANVLTF

D: TRBD1
J: TRBJ1-4
V: TRBV29-1
CDR3: CSVALDRGLRKLFF

D: TRBD2
J: TRBJ2-1
V: TRBV14
CDR3: CASSQGVGGTSGSTEQFF

D: TRBD2
J: TRBJ2-1
V: TRBV5-1
CDR3: CASSAGQYAGGEQFF

D: -
J: TRBJ1-5
V: TRBV7-2
CDR3: CASSPGGGSNQPQHF

D: -
J: TRBJ1-2
V: TRBV6-5
CDR3: CASSWNRATNYGYTF

D: -
J: TRBJ1-6
V: TRBV10-2
CDR3: CASRGGLAANSPLHF

D: -
J: TRBJ2-6
V: TRBV5-4
CDR3: CASGGSSHSGANVLTF

D: -
J: TRBJ2-6
V: TRBV28
CDR3: CASSFNSGANVLTF

D: TRBD1
J: TRBJ1-2
V: TRBV5-6
CDR3: CASSSYRGLNYGYTF

D: -
J: TRBJ2-6
V: TRBV13
CDR3: CASSLLGTGANVLTF

D: -
J: TRBJ1-1
V: TRBV6-1
CDR3: CAAKGPRDEAFF

D: -
J: TRBJ2-2
V: TRBV5-6
CDR3: CASSLFRRTGELFF

D: -
J: TRBJ1-1
V: TRBV18
CDR3: CASSPPAQGYTEAFF

D: TRBD2
J: TRBJ2-5
V: TRBV5-1
CDR3: CASSRGSRETQYF

D: TRBD1
J: TRBJ2-7
V: TRBV2
CDR3: CASSVTGVYEQYF

D: TRBD1
J: TRBJ2-7
V: TRBV28
CDR3: CAITGGSSYEQYF

D: TRBD2
J: TRBJ2-3
V: TRBV6-5
CDR3: CASSFFGGAGDTQYF

D: TRBD1
J: TRBJ1-2
V: TRBV27
CDR3: CASSYQGTGKPHGYTF

D: TRBD2
J: TRBJ2-1
V: TRBV7-2
CDR3: CASSPQRLAGHNEQFF

D: TRBD1
J: TRBJ2-5
V: TRBV6-5
CDR3: CASRHRGETQYF

D: TRBD2
J: TRBJ2-2
V: TRBV7-6
CDR3: CASSILAGGPPGGGELFF

D: -
J: TRBJ2-1
V: TRBV4-1
CDR3: CAIAYNTYNEQFF

D: TRBD1
J: TRBJ1-1
V: TRBV5-1
CDR3: CASSQGGNTEAFF

D: TRBD1
J: TRBJ1-6
V: TRBV18
CDR3: CASSGTANSPLHF

D: -
J: TRBJ1-6
V: TRBV2
CDR3: CASSSDSYSPLHF

D: TRBD2
J: TRBJ2-6
V: TRBV5-5
CDR3: CASSLGTSVHSGANVLTF

D: TRBD2
J: TRBJ2-1
V: TRBV18
CDR3: CASSPGTSFNEQFF

D: -
J: TRBJ1-6
V: TRBV12-5
CDR3: CASGTTETATLHF

D: TRBD2
J: TRBJ2-1
V: TRBV7-8
CDR3: CASSLATGRAENEQFF

D: -
J: TRBJ2-2
V: TRBV19
CDR3: CASSRAANTGELFF

D: TRBD1
J: TRBJ1-4
V: TRBV7-8
CDR3: CASSLRSGTANEKLFF